The clone carrying this T cell receptor beta chain was seen at least ten times. With a duration under 2 months, the hyperthyroidism was newly diagnosed in patients aged 18 to 65. CDR3 size: 16 residues. V was trimmed by 5 bases and J by 1 base, leaving 17 bases between them. The germline gives CDR1 MNHNS, CDR2 SASEGT. It was RNA transcripts that yielded the amplified TCR beta CDR3 regions. The HTBI primer set drove a first-round RT-PCR of the TCR CDR3. TCRdb re-called the multiplex PCR reads with MiXCR, one entry per CDR3 protein. This sample yields around 340,000 distinct CDR3 sequences, of which 18% are seen a single time; approximately 54% belongs to the top ten. This entry comes from a study of T cells in Graves' hyperthyroidism and ophthalmopathy.

The sequence was obtained from a woman in her fifties or sixties with Graves' hyperthyroidism. Sequencing was done on a sample of blood. V gene TRBV6-1 combines with J gene TRBJ1-1; no definite D call. The CDR3, as DNA: TGTGCCAGCAGTCCCTTAGGAGAGCTCGAGAACACTGAAGCTTTCTTT. It codes for CASSPLGELENTEAFF.